This record covers a single T cell receptor beta chain. Participants came from roughly 23 US areas, aged roughly 18 to 89 years. Sequenced by immunoSEQ multiplex PCR; TCRdb stores in-frame clones only, minus some. The sample lists 250,000 or so clones, over 70% occurring once. The sample is drawn from a study of blood T cell repertoires in COVID-19. In the study overall: PBMCs, B-cell-depleted T cells, or T cells were the source of the cDNA or gDNA that made up the material.

From germline, CDR1 is SGHAT and CDR2 FQNNGV. V lost 6 bases to trimming and J lost 6 bases, with 19 bases between them. This CDR3 contains 15 residues. The chain recombines TRBV11-2 with TRBJ2-3; D may be TRBD1 (6 bases). The TCR comes from a woman aged 25 to 39 who had been exposed to COVID-19. The sample consisted of PBMCs or T cells enriched from blood (not recorded which). CDR3 coding DNA: TGTGCCAGCAGATCTAGGGGGACCCCGCCGGATACGCAGTATTTT. This codes for CASRSRGTPPDTQYF.